Following are 10 T cell receptor beta chains from one sample sequenced in a study of blood T cell repertoires in COVID-19. Only in-frame clones appear in the TCRdb table, and some are missing; sequencing was by immunoSEQ multiplex PCR. The sample shows about 110,000 clones, over 70% of them seen only once. The material sequenced was peripheral blood. These receptors all come from a man aged 50 or older with acute or convalescent COVID-19.

The chain combines TRBV6-6 with TRBJ1-6, with TRBD1 matching over 9 bases. This CDR3 is 15 amino acids long. V lost 0 bases, J lost 9 bases, and 3 bases stayed unmatched. Germline lookup yields CDR1 MNHNY and CDR2 SVGAGI (reference sequence). The CDR3 is CASSYSGTGSSPLHF. In DNA form, the CDR3 reads TGTGCCAGCAGTTACTCCGGGACAGGGAGTTCACCCCTCCACTTT.

The J gene is TRBJ1-2, the V gene TRBV28; 7 bases are a match to TRBD1. The CDR3 consists of 14 residues. Trimming cost V 7 bases and J 5 bases; bases outside gene matches: 10. Germline-derived CDR1 and CDR2 are MDHEN and SYDVKM. The CDR3 spells CASTLGQSRYGYTF. The CDR3 DNA sequence: TGTGCCAGCACCTTGGGACAGTCGAGATATGGCTACACCTTC.

The chain has TRBV2 and TRBJ1-5; the D gene is possibly TRBD1 (5 bases). CDR1 is SNHLY, CDR2 FYNNEI, per germline. There are 15 residues in the CDR3. The germline V and J ends were trimmed by 5 bases and 4 bases, with 15 bases remaining between them. CDR3 nucleotides: TGTGCCAGCAGTTCGGCGGGGACGAATAATCAGCCCCAGCATTTT. This encodes CASSSAGTNNQPQHF.

The chain carries TRBV6-6 and TRBJ1-6; D is unresolved. Trimming removed 2 bases at V and 1 base at J, with 6 bases between. CDR3 length equals 15 residues. CDR1 and CDR2 (germline): MNHNY, SVGAGI (reference sequence). DNA for the CDR3: TGTGCCAGCAGTTACGCGGGGTCCTATAATTCACCCCTCCACTTT. This gives the protein CASSYAGSYNSPLHF.

This clone was recorded a few times. The V gene is TRBV5-8, the J gene TRBJ2-3; 11 nucleotides match TRBD2. Germline CDR1 and CDR2: SGHTS and YDEGEE. The CDR3 is made up of 18 amino acids. The V gene end was trimmed by 4 bases and the J gene end by 5 bases; junction bases not matched to a gene: 15. The CDR3 coding sequence is TGTGCCAGCAGCAAAACCCCAATAGCGGGGGGGCCTAGAGATACGCAGTATTTT. This encodes CASSKTPIAGGPRDTQYF.

The chain couples TRBV4-2 to TRBJ1-6; D may be TRBD1 (5 bases). Per germline, CDR1 LGHNA and CDR2 YNFKEQ. Trimming removed 1 base at V and 7 bases at J, with 23 bases between. The CDR3 is 19 residues long. The DNA of the CDR3 is TGTGCCAGCAGCCAAGGAATCTCTCGGTCGGGAGGGGAGAATTCACCCCTCCACTTT. Translated, it gives CASSQGISRSGGENSPLHF.

This chain links TRBV9 with TRBJ2-1; 8 nucleotides align to TRBD2. J lost 7 bases, V lost 3 bases, and 9 bases had no gene match. Per germline, CDR1 SGDLS and CDR2 YYNGEE. This CDR3 is 15 amino acids long. CDR3 DNA: TGTGCCAGCAGCGCGGGGGGGAGCCCGGGGAATGAGCAGTTCTTC. This encodes CASSAGGSPGNEQFF.

CDR3: CASLGSVGRYEQYF. CDR3 nucleotide sequence: TGTGCTAGCCTTGGGTCGGTTGGGAGATACGAGCAGTACTTC. The genes are TRBV28 and TRBJ2-7; D is possibly TRBD2 (5 bases). The CDR3 has 14 residues. Germline V gene data show CDR1 as MDHEN and CDR2 as SYDVKM.

The chain has TRBV10-2 and TRBJ2-3, with D maybe TRBD2 (7 bases). Trimming took 2 bases from V and 4 from J, leaving 10 bases between them. The V gene's germline CDR1 is WSHSY and CDR2 SAAADI. The CDR3 is 14 amino acids. DNA of the CDR3: TGCGCCAGCAGTGAGACGGGGGGCGCAGATACGCAGTATTTT. Its protein is CASSETGGADTQYF.

This sequence joins TRBV3-1 (or the pseudogene TRBV3-2) and TRBJ2-5; 9 bases are a match to TRBD1. Germline V gene sequence: CDR1 LGHDT, CDR2 YNNKEL (reference sequence). J lost 5 bases, V lost 5 bases, and 9 bases had no gene match. This CDR3 has 15 residues. As DNA, the CDR3 is TGTGCCAGCAGCTTAAGGGACAGGGTTTGGGAGACCCAGTACTTC. Translating gives CASSLRDRVWETQYF.